Listed here is a single T cell receptor (beta chain). The antigen remains undetermined. This CDR3 is built from 13 residues. Per the germline V gene, CDR1 is SGHVS and CDR2 is FQNEAQ. Between the trimmed V and J ends, which lost 3 bases and 6 bases, there was a span of 11 bases. Original methodology: Out-of-frame sequences were removed, leaving 2 million to 2.5 million distinct TCRbeta sequences. Libraries were prepared by immunoSEQ multiplex PCR; TCRdb keeps only in-frame clonotypes and omits some of them. V, J and clone size derive from that table, while D and trimming were established from the DNA sequence. The data hold 75,000 to 90,000 clones, with approximately 80% observed a single time. Single viable CD3+CD4+CD8-CD45RO+ cells were sorted as the memory CD4+ T cells. Donors' CMV status reflects serum IgG against pp150, pp28, p38, p52. The source of the sample is a study of memory CD4+ T cells and cytomegalovirus serostatus. The study's findings and limits: Suggested: most of the CMV-linked TCR signature lies in CD4+ memory cells.

Input material: memory CD4+ T cells from blood. The chain joins TRBV7-8 to TRBJ1-2; D is unclear. This clonotype was obtained from an adult in good health and CMV-seronegative. The CDR3, as DNA: TGTGCCAGCAGCTTCTTAGGATGGGATGGCTACACCTTC. Its protein is CASSFLGWDGYTF.